This T cell receptor (beta chain) was captured in a study of vaccination and CD4 T cells after COVID-19. Researchers used the Oncomine TCR Beta short-read assay to sequence DNA from cultured CD4+ T cells. MiXCR, run by TCRdb on the PCR reads, gives a single entry per CDR3 protein. This table holds approximately 20,000 distinct CDR3 sequences, about 38% found once. This clonotype occurred a few times. Antigen: not known. V gave up 2 bases and J gave up 9 bases; unmatched junction bases: 11. Per the germline V gene, CDR1 is DFQATT and CDR2 is SNEGSKA (reference sequence). The CDR3 covers 17 residues. Treatment given: roughly 10-day PBMC culture with coronavirus spike peptide pools or control peptides (ViraFEST assay). After expanding antigen-specific T cells with peptide pools, ViraFEST sequenced their TCRs.

Here the sequenced sample was CD4+ T cells from blood, cultured in vitro, taken before SARS-CoV-2 vaccination. The receptor comes from a human donor who received a COVID-19 vaccine. This chain joins TRBV20-1 and TRBJ2-1; TRBD2 matches 15 bases. This CDR3 reads CSARSWTSGGGKLEQFF. The DNA for the CDR3 is TGCAGTGCTAGATCCTGGACTAGCGGGGGGGGAAAACTTGAGCAGTTCTTC.